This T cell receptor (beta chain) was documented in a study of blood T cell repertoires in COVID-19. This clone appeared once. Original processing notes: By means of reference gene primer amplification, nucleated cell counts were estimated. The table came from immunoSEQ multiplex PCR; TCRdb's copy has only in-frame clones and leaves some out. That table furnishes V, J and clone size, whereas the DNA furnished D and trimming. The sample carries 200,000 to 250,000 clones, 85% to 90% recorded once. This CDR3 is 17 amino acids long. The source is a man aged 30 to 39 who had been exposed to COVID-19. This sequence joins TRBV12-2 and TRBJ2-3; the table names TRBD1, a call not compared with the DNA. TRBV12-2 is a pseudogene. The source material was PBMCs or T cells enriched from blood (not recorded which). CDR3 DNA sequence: TGTGCAAGTCGCCACCGGAAGGACAGGGCTGAAGGGGATACGCAGTATTTT. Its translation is CASRHRKDRAEGDTQYF.